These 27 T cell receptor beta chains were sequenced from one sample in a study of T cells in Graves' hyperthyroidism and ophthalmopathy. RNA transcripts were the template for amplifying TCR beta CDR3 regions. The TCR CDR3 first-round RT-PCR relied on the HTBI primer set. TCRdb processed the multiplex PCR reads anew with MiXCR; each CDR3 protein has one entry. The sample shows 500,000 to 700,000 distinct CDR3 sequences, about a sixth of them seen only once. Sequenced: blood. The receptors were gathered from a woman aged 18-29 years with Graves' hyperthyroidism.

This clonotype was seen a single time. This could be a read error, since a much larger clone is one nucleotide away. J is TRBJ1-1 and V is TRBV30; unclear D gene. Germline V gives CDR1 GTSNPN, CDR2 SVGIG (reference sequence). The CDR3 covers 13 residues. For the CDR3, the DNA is TGTGCCTGGAGTGTTTCAGTTAACACTGAAGGTTTCTTT. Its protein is CAWSVSVNTEGFF.

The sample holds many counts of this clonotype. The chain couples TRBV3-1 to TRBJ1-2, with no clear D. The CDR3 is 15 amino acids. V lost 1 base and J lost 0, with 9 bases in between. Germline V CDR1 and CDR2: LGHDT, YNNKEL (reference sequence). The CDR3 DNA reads TGTGCCAGCAGCCAAGTCGTTGGGTCTAACTATGGCTACACCTTC. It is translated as CASSQVVGSNYGYTF.

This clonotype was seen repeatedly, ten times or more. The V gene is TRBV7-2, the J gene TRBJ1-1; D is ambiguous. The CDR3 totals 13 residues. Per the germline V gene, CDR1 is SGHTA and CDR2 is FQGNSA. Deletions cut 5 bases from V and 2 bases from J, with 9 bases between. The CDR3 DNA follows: TGTGCCAGCAGCCGGAATCTTAACACTGAAGCTTTCTTT. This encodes CASSRNLNTEAFF.

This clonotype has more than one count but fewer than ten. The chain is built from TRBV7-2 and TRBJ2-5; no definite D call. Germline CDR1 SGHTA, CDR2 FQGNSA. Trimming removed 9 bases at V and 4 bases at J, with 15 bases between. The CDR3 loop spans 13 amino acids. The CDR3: CASGMARGETQYF. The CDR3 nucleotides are TGTGCCAGTGGGATGGCTAGAGGAGAGACCCAGTACTTC.

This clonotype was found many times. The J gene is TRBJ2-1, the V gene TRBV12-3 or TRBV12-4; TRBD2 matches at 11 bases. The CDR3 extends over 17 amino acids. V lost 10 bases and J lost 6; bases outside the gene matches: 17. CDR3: CATQRASSGGLSNEQFF. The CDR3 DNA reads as TGTGCCACCCAGAGAGCCTCTAGCGGGGGGTTAAGCAATGAGCAGTTCTTC.

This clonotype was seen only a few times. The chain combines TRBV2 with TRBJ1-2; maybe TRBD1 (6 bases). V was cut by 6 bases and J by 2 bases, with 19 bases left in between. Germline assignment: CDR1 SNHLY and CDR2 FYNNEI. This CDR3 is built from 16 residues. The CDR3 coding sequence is TGTGCCAGCAGACAACCTTTATGGCAGGGGAACTATGGCTACACCTTC. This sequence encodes CASRQPLWQGNYGYTF.

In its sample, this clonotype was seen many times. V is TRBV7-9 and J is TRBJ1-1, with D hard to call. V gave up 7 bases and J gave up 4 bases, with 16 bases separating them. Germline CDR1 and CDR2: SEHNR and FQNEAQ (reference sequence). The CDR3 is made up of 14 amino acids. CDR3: CASTMSPGSTEAFF. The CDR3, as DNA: TGTGCCAGCACCATGAGCCCCGGGAGCACTGAAGCTTTCTTT.

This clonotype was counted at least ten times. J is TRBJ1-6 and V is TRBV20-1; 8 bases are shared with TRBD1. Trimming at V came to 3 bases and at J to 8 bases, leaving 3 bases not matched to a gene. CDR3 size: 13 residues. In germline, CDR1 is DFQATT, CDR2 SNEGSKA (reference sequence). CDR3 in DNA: TGCAGTGCTAGGGCAGGGGGCCATTCACCCCTCCACTTT. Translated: CSARAGGHSPLHF.

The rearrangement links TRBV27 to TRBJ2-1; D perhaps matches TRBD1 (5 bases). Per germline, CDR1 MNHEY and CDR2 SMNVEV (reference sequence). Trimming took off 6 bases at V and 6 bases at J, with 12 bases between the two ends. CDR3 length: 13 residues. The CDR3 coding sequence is TGTGCCAGCAGGCACGTAGGGGCCAATGAGCAGTTCTTC. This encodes CASRHVGANEQFF.

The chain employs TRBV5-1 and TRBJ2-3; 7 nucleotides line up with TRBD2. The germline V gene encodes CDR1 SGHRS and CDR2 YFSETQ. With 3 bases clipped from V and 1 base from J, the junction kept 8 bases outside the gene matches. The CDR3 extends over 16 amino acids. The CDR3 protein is CASSSSAGSRTDTQYF. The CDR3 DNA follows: TGCGCCAGCAGCTCCTCAGCGGGGTCTCGCACAGATACGCAGTATTTT.

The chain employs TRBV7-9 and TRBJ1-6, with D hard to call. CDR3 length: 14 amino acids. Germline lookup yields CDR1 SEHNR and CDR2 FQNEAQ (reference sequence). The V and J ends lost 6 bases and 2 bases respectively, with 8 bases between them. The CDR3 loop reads CASRLEAYNSPLHF. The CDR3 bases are TGTGCCAGCAGACTAGAGGCCTATAATTCACCCCTCCACTTT.

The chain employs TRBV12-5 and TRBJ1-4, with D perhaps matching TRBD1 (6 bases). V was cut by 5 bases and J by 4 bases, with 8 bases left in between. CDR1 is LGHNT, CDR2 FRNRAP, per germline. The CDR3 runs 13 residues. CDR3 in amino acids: CASGPDSNEKLFF. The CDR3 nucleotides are TGTGCTAGTGGTCCGGACAGTAATGAAAAACTGTTTTTT.

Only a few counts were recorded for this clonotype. Here the CDR3 reads CASSLGGTGRSEQYF. For the CDR3, the DNA is TGTGCCAGCAGCTTAGGTGGGACAGGGCGTTCCGAGCAGTACTTC. The rearrangement joins TRBV11-2 to TRBJ2-7; 9 positions match TRBD1. Germline V gene sequence: CDR1 SGHAT, CDR2 FQNNGV. This CDR3 comprises 15 residues. J was trimmed by 6 bases and V by 1 base; bases with no gene match: 7. Full variable domain (missing parts from reference TRBV11-2 and TRBJ2-7): EAGVAQSPRYKIIEKRQSVAFWCNPISGHATLYWYQQILGQGPKLLIQFQNNGVVDDSQLPKDRFSAERLKGVDSTLKIQPAKLEDSAVYLCASSLGGTGRSEQYFGPGTRLTVT.

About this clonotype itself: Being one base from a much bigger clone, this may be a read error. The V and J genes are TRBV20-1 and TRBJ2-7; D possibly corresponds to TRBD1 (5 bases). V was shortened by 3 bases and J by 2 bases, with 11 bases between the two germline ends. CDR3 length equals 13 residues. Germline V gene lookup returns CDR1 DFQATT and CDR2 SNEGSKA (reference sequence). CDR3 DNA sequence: TGCAGTGCTAGCACTGGGGCCCCCTACGAGCAGTACTTC. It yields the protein CSASTGAPYEQYF.

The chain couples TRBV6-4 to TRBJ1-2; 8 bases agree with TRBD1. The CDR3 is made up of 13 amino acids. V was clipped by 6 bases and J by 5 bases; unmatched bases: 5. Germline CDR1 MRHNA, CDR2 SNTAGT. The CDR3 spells CASRLDRGYGYTF. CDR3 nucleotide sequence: TGTGCCAGCAGACTCGACAGGGGTTATGGCTACACCTTC.

The CDR3 loop reads CASSIDVSTGITDTQYF. The CDR3 bases are TGTGCCAGTAGTATAGACGTATCGACAGGGATCACAGATACGCAGTATTTT. V gene TRBV19 combines with J gene TRBJ2-3, with 7 bases aligning to TRBD1. The CDR3 is made up of 17 amino acids. The V gene end was trimmed by 0 bases and the J gene end by 2 bases; junction bases not matched to a gene: 8. CDR1 is LNHDA and CDR2 is SQIVND in the germline V gene (reference sequence).

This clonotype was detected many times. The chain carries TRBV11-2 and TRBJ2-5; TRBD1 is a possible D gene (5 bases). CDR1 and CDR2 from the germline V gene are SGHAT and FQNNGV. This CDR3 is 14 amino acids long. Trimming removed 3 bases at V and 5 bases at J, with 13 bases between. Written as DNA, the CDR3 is TGTGCCAGCAGCTTGCAGGGTATAGGTGAGACCCAGTACTTC. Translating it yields CASSLQGIGETQYF.

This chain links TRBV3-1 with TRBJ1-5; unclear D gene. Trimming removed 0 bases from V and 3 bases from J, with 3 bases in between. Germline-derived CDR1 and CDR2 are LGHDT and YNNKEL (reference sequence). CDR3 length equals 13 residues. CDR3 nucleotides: TGTGCCAGCAGCCAAGATGTCAATCAGCCCCAGCATTTT. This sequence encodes CASSQDVNQPQHF.

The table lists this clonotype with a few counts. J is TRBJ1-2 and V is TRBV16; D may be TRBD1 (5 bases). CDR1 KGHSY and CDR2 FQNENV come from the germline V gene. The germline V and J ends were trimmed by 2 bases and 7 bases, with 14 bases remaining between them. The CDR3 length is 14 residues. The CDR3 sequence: CASSQSLTAAGYTF. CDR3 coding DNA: TGTGCCAGCAGCCAAAGCCTGACAGCGGCTGGCTACACCTTC.

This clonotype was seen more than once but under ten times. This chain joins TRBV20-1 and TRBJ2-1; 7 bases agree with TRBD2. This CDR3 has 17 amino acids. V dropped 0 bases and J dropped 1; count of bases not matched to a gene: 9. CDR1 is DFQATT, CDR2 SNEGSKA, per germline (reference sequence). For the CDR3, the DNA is TGCAGTGCTAGAGATTATCTAGCGGAAATGTCCTACAATGAGCAGTTCTTC. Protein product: CSARDYLAEMSYNEQFF.

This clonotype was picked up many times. The CDR3 loop reads CASSEEGANPLNEQFF. In DNA form, the CDR3 reads TGTGCCAGCAGTGAAGAGGGGGCTAATCCGTTGAATGAGCAGTTCTTC. The rearrangement links TRBV2 to TRBJ2-1; 7 bases map to TRBD1. This CDR3 region has 16 residues. V was pared by 1 base and J by 7 bases, with 10 bases of the junction left unmatched. Germline values: CDR1 SNHLY, CDR2 FYNNEI.

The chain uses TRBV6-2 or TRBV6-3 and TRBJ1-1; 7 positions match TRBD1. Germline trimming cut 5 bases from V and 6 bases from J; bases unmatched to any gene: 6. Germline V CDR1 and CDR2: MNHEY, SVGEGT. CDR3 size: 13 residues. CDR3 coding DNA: TGTGCCAGCAGTGCCACCGGGACAGCTGAAGCTTTCTTT. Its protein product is CASSATGTAEAFF.

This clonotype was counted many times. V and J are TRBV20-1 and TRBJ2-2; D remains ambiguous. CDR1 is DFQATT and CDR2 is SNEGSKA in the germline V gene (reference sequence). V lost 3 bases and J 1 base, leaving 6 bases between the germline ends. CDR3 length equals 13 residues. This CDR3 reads CSARTLNTGELFF. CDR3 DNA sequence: TGCAGTGCTAGGACTTTGAACACCGGGGAGCTGTTTTTT.

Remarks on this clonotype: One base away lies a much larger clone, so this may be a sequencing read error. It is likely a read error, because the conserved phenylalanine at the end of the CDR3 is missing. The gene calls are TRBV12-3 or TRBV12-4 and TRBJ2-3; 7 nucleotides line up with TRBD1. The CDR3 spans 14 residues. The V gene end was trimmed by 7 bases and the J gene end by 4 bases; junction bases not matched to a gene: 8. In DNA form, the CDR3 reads TGTGCCAGCACCCAGACAGGGACCGCAGATACGCAGTATTCT. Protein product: CASTQTGTADTQYS.

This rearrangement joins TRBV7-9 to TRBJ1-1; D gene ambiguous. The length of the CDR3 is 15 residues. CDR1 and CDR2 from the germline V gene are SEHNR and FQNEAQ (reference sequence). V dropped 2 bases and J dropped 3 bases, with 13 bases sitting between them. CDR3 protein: CASSLFGGGYTEAFF. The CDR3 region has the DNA TGTGCCAGCAGCTTATTTGGAGGCGGGTACACTGAAGCTTTCTTT.

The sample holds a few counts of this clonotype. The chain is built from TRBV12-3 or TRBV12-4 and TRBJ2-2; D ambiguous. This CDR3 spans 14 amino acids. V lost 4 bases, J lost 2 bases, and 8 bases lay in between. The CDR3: CASSYPFNTGELFF. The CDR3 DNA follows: TGTGCCAGCAGTTATCCCTTTAACACCGGGGAGCTGTTTTTT.

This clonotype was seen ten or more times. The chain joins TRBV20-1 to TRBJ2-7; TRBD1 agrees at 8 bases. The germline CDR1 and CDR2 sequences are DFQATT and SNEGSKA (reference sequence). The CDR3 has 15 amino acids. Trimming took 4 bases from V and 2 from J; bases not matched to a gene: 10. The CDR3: CSANPWTGNPYEQYF. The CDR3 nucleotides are TGCAGTGCTAATCCCTGGACAGGGAATCCCTACGAGCAGTACTTC.